This T cell receptor beta chain was sequenced during a study of T cells in localized non-small cell lung cancer. In the case of this clone: Its antigen is unidentified.

Notes on the study in general: With higher T cell density in blood came longer overall survival. Sequencing, confined to only one tumor region, leaves heterogeneity possible. Clonality of T cells reached its maximum in uninvolved adjacent lung, surpassing tumor. There were a median roughly 59 of the top 100 tumor clones appearing in adjacent lung.

Trimming shortened V by 1 base and J by 8 bases, and 14 bases separated the two germline ends. In germline, CDR1 is SGHAT, CDR2 FQNNGV. CDR3 length equals 15 residues. The method was immunoSEQ multiplex PCR; TCRdb's version includes in-frame clones alone and lacks a portion of them. The data hold roughly 84,000 clones, with more than 75% observed a single time. This specimen was peripheral blood, taken before any cancer treatment. The chain joins TRBV11-2 to TRBJ1-4, with D maybe TRBD1 (5 bases). This sequence was found in a woman between 40 and 69 years old with stage I squamous cell lung carcinoma. CDR3 nucleotides: TGTGCCAGCAGCTTAGCCGGAGGGGCGGTCGAAAAACTGTTTTTT. Its protein is CASSLAGGAVEKLFF.